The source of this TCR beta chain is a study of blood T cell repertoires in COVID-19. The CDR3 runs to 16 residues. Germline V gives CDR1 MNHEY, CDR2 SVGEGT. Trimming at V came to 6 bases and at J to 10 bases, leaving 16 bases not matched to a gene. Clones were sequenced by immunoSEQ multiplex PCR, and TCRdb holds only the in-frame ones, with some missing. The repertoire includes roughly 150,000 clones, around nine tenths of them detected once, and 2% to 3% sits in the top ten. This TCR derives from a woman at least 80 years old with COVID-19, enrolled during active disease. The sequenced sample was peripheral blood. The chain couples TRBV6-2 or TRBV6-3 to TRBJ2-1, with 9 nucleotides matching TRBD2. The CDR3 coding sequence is TGTGCCAGCAGCCGCATAGCGGGAGTTCTTAGGTTCGAGCAGTTCTTC. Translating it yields CASSRIAGVLRFEQFF.